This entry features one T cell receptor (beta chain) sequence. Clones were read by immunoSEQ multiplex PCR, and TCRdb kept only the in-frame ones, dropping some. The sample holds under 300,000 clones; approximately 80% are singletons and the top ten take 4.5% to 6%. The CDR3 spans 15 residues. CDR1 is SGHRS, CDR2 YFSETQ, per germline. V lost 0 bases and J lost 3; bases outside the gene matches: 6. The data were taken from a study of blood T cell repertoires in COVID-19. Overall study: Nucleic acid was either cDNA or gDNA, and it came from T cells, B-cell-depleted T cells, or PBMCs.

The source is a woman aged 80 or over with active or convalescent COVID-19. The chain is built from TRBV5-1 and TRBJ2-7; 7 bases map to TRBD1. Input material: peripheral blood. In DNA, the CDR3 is TGCGCCAGCAGCTTGGCACCGGGACAGAACTACGAGCAGTACTTC. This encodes CASSLAPGQNYEQYF.